These T cell receptor beta chains were read from a single sample in a study of beta chain features in type 1 diabetes. Produced via immunoSEQ multiplex PCR; TCRdb's table is partial and in-frame only. This table has hundreds of thousands of clones, approximately 10% appearing once. Sequencing used naive CD4+ T cells from blood. The source of these receptors is a man aged 30-40 years with type 1 diabetes. CDR3s include the opening cysteine and the closing phenylalanine or tryptophan. D genes are given only for firm matches. Not all rows give a size; the values are once, few, many and, for expanded clones, a class.

>.|.|TRBV18|TRBJ2-1
CASSPTEGGEQFF
TGTGCCAGCTCACCGACAGAAGGGGGTGAGCAGTTCTTC
>.|.|TRBV6-1|TRBJ2-7
CASRRWGAIAYEQYF
TGTGCCAGCAGGAGATGGGGCGCAATAGCCTACGAGCAGTACTTC
>TRBD2|.|TRBV6-5|TRBJ2-5
CASRDLAGGIETQYF
TGTGCCAGCAGAGACCTAGCGGGGGGCATAGAGACCCAGTACTTC
>TRBD1|.|TRBV5-6|TRBJ1-2
CASSLPGGNYGYTF
TGTGCCAGCAGCTTGCCAGGGGGTAACTATGGCTACACCTTC
>TRBD2|.|TRBV10-3|TRBJ2-1
CAISEPKSGGRGNEQFF
TGTGCCATCAGTGAGCCGAAGAGCGGGGGCCGCGGTAATGAGCAGTTCTTC
>.|.|TRBV7-9|TRBJ2-7
CASSLVGRGAYEQYF
TGTGCCAGCAGCTTAGTTGGCAGGGGAGCCTACGAGCAGTACTTC
>TRBD2|few|TRBV19|TRBJ2-7
CASSITGTRGEQYF
TGTGCCAGTAGTATTACCGGGACTAGGGGGGAGCAGTACTTC
>TRBD1|.|TRBV7-3|TRBJ1-6
CASSLSGTGYNSPLHF
TGTGCCAGCAGCTTGTCTGGGACAGGATATAATTCACCCCTCCACTTT
>TRBD2|.|TRBV5-1|TRBJ2-5
CASSVGGLGQETQYF
TGCGCCAGCAGCGTGGGGGGACTAGGGCAAGAGACCCAGTACTTC
>.|.|TRBV29-1|TRBJ2-5
CSVEGGQTQETQYF
TGCAGCGTTGAAGGGGGGCAAACTCAAGAGACCCAGTACTTC
>.|.|TRBV5-1|TRBJ2-2
CASSLDPQGGELFF
TGCGCCAGCAGCTTAGACCCGCAGGGCGGGGAGCTGTTTTTT
>.|few|TRBV2|TRBJ1-1
CASRGIRANTEAFF
TGTGCCAGCCGGGGAATAAGGGCCAACACTGAAGCTTTCTTT
>.|.|TRBV5-1|TRBJ2-5
CASSLSGAWETQYF
TGCGCCAGCAGCTTGTCAGGGGCCTGGGAGACCCAGTACTTC
>.|few|TRBV20-1|TRBJ1-1
CSVSSDTEAFF
TGCAGTGTGTCTAGTGACACTGAAGCTTTCTTT
>.|.|TRBV7-2|TRBJ1-4
CASSFMSELFF
TGTGCCAGCAGCTTCATGTCGGAACTGTTTTTT
>.|.|TRBV20-1|TRBJ2-3
CSVASSDTQYF
TGCAGTGTCGCTAGCTCTGATACGCAGTATTTT
>TRBD1|.|TRBV5-4|TRBJ1-2
CASSLGGDRPPNNYGYTF
TGTGCCAGCAGCTTGGGGGGGGACAGGCCACCTAATAACTATGGCTACACCTTC
>TRBD1|few|TRBV7-2|TRBJ1-1
CASSLARGYTEAFF
TGTGCCAGCAGCTTAGCCAGGGGGTACACTGAAGCTTTCTTT
>.|.|TRBV6-6|TRBJ2-5
CASRRGQETQYF
TGTGCCAGCAGAAGGGGGCAAGAGACCCAGTACTTC
>TRBD1|few|TRBV7-9|TRBJ2-1
CASSLWAAGGNEQFF
TGTGCCAGCAGCTTATGGGCGGCAGGGGGCAATGAGCAGTTCTTC
>TRBD2|few|TRBV7-3|TRBJ2-1
CASSLGRGSSYNEQFF
TGTGCCAGCAGCTTAGGGCGGGGGAGCTCCTACAATGAGCAGTTCTTC
>TRBD2|few|TRBV4-1|TRBJ2-6
CASSQDSLAGDFGANVLTF
TGCGCCAGCAGCCAAGATTCCCTAGCGGGGGACTTTGGGGCCAACGTCCTGACTTTC
>.|few|TRBV7-2|TRBJ1-6
CASSLGQLGSYNSPLHF
TGTGCCAGCAGCTTAGGACAACTCGGCTCCTATAATTCACCCCTCCACTTT
>TRBD1|.|TRBV4-1|TRBJ1-2
CASSRQGTGIGGYTF
TGCGCCAGCAGCCGTCAGGGGACAGGGATCGGCGGCTACACCTTC
>TRBD2|.|TRBV5-1|TRBJ2-1
CASSLAGADEQFF
TGCGCCAGCAGCTTAGCGGGGGCGGATGAGCAGTTCTTC
>.|few|TRBV6-5|TRBJ1-1
CASRPVGGSGTEAFF
TGTGCCAGCAGGCCCGTGGGAGGGTCTGGCACTGAAGCTTTCTTT
>.|few|TRBV29-1|TRBJ2-3
CSVGGRSTDTQYF
TGCAGCGTTGGGGGCCGGTCCACAGATACGCAGTATTTT
>.|.|TRBV4-3|TRBJ2-3
CASSPRGASTDTQYF
TGCGCCAGCAGCCCACGGGGAGCTAGCACAGATACGCAGTATTTT
>.|.|TRBV11-2|TRBJ1-1
CASSSKALLMNTEAFF
TGTGCCAGCAGCTCGAAAGCCCTGTTGATGAACACTGAAGCTTTCTTT
>.|.|TRBV19|TRBJ1-4
CASTATGRRLEKLFF
TGTGCCAGTACTGCTACAGGGCGGAGGCTGGAAAAACTGTTTTTT